This entry describes one T cell receptor (beta chain). Antigen: not known. The data were obtained in a study of cytomegalovirus exposure and HLA in healthy donors. The study's findings and limits: In all likelihood, a cluster of highly shared sequence variants was a sequencing artifact.

Germline V gives CDR1 KGHSH, CDR2 LQKENI. This CDR3 spans 19 amino acids. Germline trimming cut 3 bases from V and 0 bases from J; bases unmatched to any gene: 8. Researchers ran the PCR with 60 Vbeta and 13 Jbeta primers. Sequenced by immunoSEQ multiplex PCR; TCRdb stores in-frame clones only, minus some. The sample carries about 110,000 clones, 73% recorded once. The source material was PBMCs. The V gene is TRBV18, the J gene TRBJ2-6, with 10 bases aligning to TRBD1. This TCR was recovered from a woman younger than 45 in good health and CMV-seronegative. CDR3: CASSPEDRGRNSGANVLTF. The CDR3 bases are TGTGCCAGCTCACCCGAGGACAGGGGGAGAAACTCTGGGGCCAACGTCCTGACTTTC. The whole variable domain, filled in from reference TRBV18 and TRBJ2-6, reads NAGVMQNPRHLVRRRGQEARLRCSPMKGHSHVYWYRQLPEEGLKFMVYLQKENIIDESGMPKERFSAEFPKEGPSILRIQQVVRGDSAAYFCASSPEDRGRNSGANVLTFGAGSRLTVL.